The present T cell receptor beta chain was sequenced within a study of T cell responses to AZD1222 COVID-19 vaccine. Notes on the study in general: Spike was spanned by vaccine-associated CD4 TCRs, with dominance at 160-218 and 743-854.

On this clone itself: Its antigen is still unknown. This same CDR3 is encoded by further DNA sequences in the sample.

TCRdb's table, derived via immunoSEQ multiplex PCR, lists solely in-frame clones and lacks some. The sample records 70,000 to 95,000 clones, about nine tenths being singletons. The CDR3 contains 14 residues. From germline, CDR1 is SGHTA and CDR2 FQGNSA. Between the trimmed V and J ends, which lost 1 base and 2 bases, there was a span of 7 bases. The genes are TRBV7-2 and TRBJ2-3; D remains unclear. The starting material was peripheral blood, obtained 28 days after the second AZD1222 dose. This clonotype was sampled from an adult who received the AZD1222 COVID-19 vaccine. CDR3 protein: CASSLVGFTDTQYF. The CDR3 DNA reads TGTGCCAGCAGCTTAGTCGGATTCACAGATACGCAGTATTTT. The full variable domain, with the rest looked up from reference TRBV7-2 and TRBJ2-3, is GAGVSQSPSNKVTEKGKDVELRCDPISGHTALYWYRQSLGQGLEFLIYFQGNSAPDKSGLPSDRFSAERTGGSVSTLTIQRTQQEDSAVYLCASSLVGFTDTQYFGPGTRLTVL.